The 4 T cell receptor beta chains listed next were all sequenced from one sample in a study of T-cell reconstitution after alpha-beta-depleted transplantation in children. Unique molecular identifiers were used in preparing the TCRbeta library. TCRdb called the PCR reads again in MiXCR, with one record for every CDR3 protein. Among a few hundred thousand distinct CDR3 sequences, over 10% were seen once, and the ten largest hold around 2.2%. Sequencing used PBMCs, mostly from graft donor cells, obtained 360 days after TCRalphabeta/CD19-depleted stem cell transplant. The receptors derive from a male patient younger than 18 who had a stem cell transplant for acute myeloid leukemia, so the T cells may come from the graft donor.

This clonotype came up a few times. V is TRBV5-1 and J is TRBJ2-7; D is uncertain. This CDR3 contains 17 residues. Trimming took 0 bases from V and 1 from J, leaving 17 bases between them. The germline V gene encodes CDR1 SGHRS and CDR2 YFSETQ. CDR3 sequence reads: CASSLGPRRASSYEQYF. The CDR3 nucleotides read TGCGCCAGCAGCTTGGGCCCACGTCGGGCAAGTTCCTACGAGCAGTACTTC.

The sample holds a few counts of this clonotype. The rearrangement uses TRBV27 and TRBJ2-4; D is ambiguous. This CDR3 region has 11 residues. Germline CDR1 MNHEY, CDR2 SMNVEV (reference sequence). Deletions cut 4 bases from V and 7 bases from J, with 5 bases between. The CDR3 sequence: CASSYFNIQYF. CDR3 sequence (DNA): TGTGCCAGCAGTTATTTCAACATTCAGTACTTC.

This clonotype has only a few counts. This rearrangement joins TRBV12-3 or TRBV12-4 to TRBJ2-3; the D gene is possibly TRBD2 (6 bases). The CDR3 is 14 amino acids. V was clipped by 8 bases and J by 4 bases, with 16 bases between them. The CDR3 protein is CASAPTGVPDTQYF. Written as DNA, the CDR3 is TGTGCCAGCGCTCCAACGGGAGTACCAGATACGCAGTATTTT.

This clonotype was observed many times. V and J are TRBV29-1 and TRBJ2-7; TRBD1 agrees at 7 bases. The ends lost 7 bases at V and 3 bases at J; junction bases unmatched: 6. The germline V gene has CDR1 SQVTM and CDR2 ANQGSEA. CDR3 length: 12 amino acids. Here the CDR3 DNA reads TGCAGCGCGGGACAGAACTACTACGAGCAGTACTTC. Translating it yields CSAGQNYYEQYF.